The entry below gives a single TCR beta chain sequence along with its context. There is no known antigen for this receptor. Base qualities are not provided; no much larger clone lies one nucleotide away. V is cut back by 1 base and J by 5 bases, with 6 bases in the junction unmatched. The CDR3 runs 16 amino acids, cysteine and phenylalanine included. Here the CDR3 DNA is all that survives: 48 bases in frame from base 1. Sequences SGHAT (CDR1) and FQNNGV (CDR2) are obtained from the germline V gene. These data belong to a study of T cell responses to AZD1222 COVID-19 vaccine (dated by TCRdb to about 2021). For the study in its entirety: AZD1222 recipients given second doses at about 4 weeks or at about 12 weeks were pooled, since spike-specific TCR depth and breadth were not found to differ between the two schedules. TCR sequencing was performed for about 250 trial participants, of whom roughly 200 were given two doses of AZD1222 and around 25 were given two doses of MenACWY control vaccine. Trial participants were enrolled by age into subgroups of 18-55, 56-69 and 70-plus years, and about 150, 27 and 61 TCR-sequenced participants, respectively, were included in these subgroups.

The CDR3 regions of human TCRbeta chains were analyzed by immunosequencing. As for the authors' bioinformatics: Repertoire TCRs were checked for matches against a reference library of SARS-CoV-2-specific TCRs that had been generated using the MIRA antigen-specificity platform. Breadth was defined as the fraction of unique TCRs that were SARS-CoV-2-associated, and depth was defined as the fraction of total T cells that were SARS-CoV-2-associated. Each spike-specific TCR was assigned to its reactive spike region and to a CD4 or CD8 class using the MIRA data. Log10-transformed breadth and depth values were compared by one-way ANOVA with Sidak's multiple comparisons tests. TCRdb's version of the immuneACCESS table is confined to in-frame rearrangements and falls short of the full clone set. An unresolved V gene accounts for under half of the shortfall where checked; the remainder is of unknown origin. That table is the source of V, J and clone size, and D and trimming were worked out from the DNA. This sample has tens of thousands of clones in its table, and about 88% of those were observed once. Together, the top ten hold 4.2% of the sample.

Broader findings and caveats from the paper: Nearly half of unique spike-specific TCRs reportedly recognized epitopes outside regions mutated in the B.1.351 and B.1.1.7 variants. Because no samples from the day 14 peak response were available, repertoires could be characterized only after the peak T cell response. CD4 TCRs associated with the vaccine covered the entire spike protein, and the dominant responses were in regions 160-218 and 743-854. After two AZD1222 doses, both the breadth and the depth of spike-specific TCRs were significantly higher than at day 0 and than in MenACWY recipients. The 56-69-year group was small, and its depth increase did not reach significance, likely because of low power. Participants were mostly white British, with more females than males. The authors suggested clonal diversity may have been underestimated. Conclusions about previously exposed vaccinees are limited because only a handful of AZD1222 recipients were SARS-CoV-2 seropositive at baseline.

The sample's time point, from its label and the paper: baseline before first vaccination. Vaccinee samples came from UK trials COV001 and COV002, including a single-blind randomized controlled phase 2/3 trial of AZD1222 (ChAdOx1 nCoV-19) in healthy adults. For TCRbeta chain sequencing, PBMC samples were collected from trial participants at day 0 and at day 28 after the second dose. Recombination connected TRBV11-2 to TRBJ1-5, with TRBD1 identical over 9 junction bases. This sample comprised peripheral blood, obtained on day 0 of AZD1222 vaccination. This receptor was identified in an adult in good health. The DNA sequence is as follows: TGTGCCAGCAGCTTAGGTGGGGACAGGGTGCATCAGCCCCAGCATTTT. Its translation is CASSLGGDRVHQPQHF.